Each of the 12 T cell receptor beta chains below was sequenced from the same sample in a study of T-cell reconstitution after alpha-beta-depleted transplantation in children. Preparing the TCRbeta library involved the use of unique molecular identifiers. In TCRdb, the PCR reads were re-called with MiXCR into one record per CDR3 protein. The sample yields nearly 550,000 distinct CDR3 sequences, about 17% seen once. Source: PBMCs from the stem cell graft donor, taken from the stem cell graft. These receptors originate from a human donor who donated a stem cell graft to a child with acute lymphoblastic leukemia.

This clonotype was observed a few times. This chain links TRBV9 with TRBJ1-2, with a weak D call TRBD1 (5 bases). The V gene's germline CDR1 is SGDLS and CDR2 YYNGEE. V gave up 3 bases and J gave up 4 bases, with 19 bases separating them. The CDR3 extends over 16 amino acids. In nucleotides, the CDR3 is TGTGCCAGCAGCGCACCAAAAGGGGAGGGCCCCTATGGCTACACCTTC. Translation: CASSAPKGEGPYGYTF.

This sequence joins TRBV25-1 and TRBJ1-5, with 7 positions matching TRBD1. The germline CDR1 and CDR2 sequences are MGHDK and SYGVNS. CDR3 length: 16 amino acids. The V gene end was trimmed by 1 base and the J gene end by 4 bases; junction bases not matched to a gene: 7. CDR3 DNA: TGTGCCAGCAGTGAATCAGGGACAGAAAAGAATCAGCCCCAGCATTTT. Translating it yields CASSESGTEKNQPQHF.

The chain combines TRBV5-1 with TRBJ1-4; D uncertain. This CDR3 spans 14 amino acids. Trimming cost V 3 bases and J 4 bases, with 10 bases left between them. Looked up from germline, CDR1 is SGHRS and CDR2 is YFSETQ. The CDR3 bases are TGCGCCAGCAGCTCACGGAATCTTAATGAAAAACTGTTTTTT. It codes for CASSSRNLNEKLFF.

The genes are TRBV10-3 and TRBJ2-7, with TRBD2 as a possible D gene (5 bases). Trimming cost V 0 bases and J 6 bases, with 18 bases left between them. Germline V gene data show CDR1 as ENHRY and CDR2 as SYGVKD. This CDR3 contains 16 residues. The CDR3 protein is CAISESGRTVRSEQYF. The CDR3 bases are TGTGCCATCAGTGAGTCCGGTCGGACTGTTCGATCCGAGCAGTACTTC.

This clonotype appeared a few times. The chain recombines TRBV12-3 or TRBV12-4 with TRBJ2-7; D is unclear. V lost 7 bases and J lost 3, with 16 bases in between. This CDR3 has 14 residues. DNA of the CDR3: TGTGCCAGCACTGCCATTGATGGGTACTACGAGCAGTACTTC. Its translation: CASTAIDGYYEQYF.

This clonotype was picked up many times. V gene TRBV12-3 or TRBV12-4 combines with J gene TRBJ2-6; no clear D gene. Between the trimmed V and J ends, which lost 7 bases and 4 bases, there was a span of 14 bases. The CDR3 length is 15 residues. CDR3: CASTKLPLGANVLTF. Written as DNA, the CDR3 is TGTGCCAGCACCAAATTACCCCTAGGGGCCAACGTCCTGACTTTC.

The chain recombines TRBV29-1 with TRBJ2-1; D might be TRBD2 (6 bases). Trimming shortened V by 8 bases and J by 2 bases, and 10 bases separated the two germline ends. The germline V gene has CDR1 SQVTM and CDR2 ANQGSEA. The length of the CDR3 is 12 residues. CDR3 nucleotides: TGCAGCCCGACTAGTGCCTACAATGAGCAGTTCTTC. The encoded protein is CSPTSAYNEQFF.

This rearrangement joins TRBV10-2 to TRBJ2-7; no clear D. The CDR3 contains 13 residues. Trimming shortened V by 4 bases and J by 2 bases, and 9 bases separated the two germline ends. Germline V gives CDR1 WSHSY, CDR2 SAAADI. The CDR3 sequence is CASSGDPAYEQYF. The CDR3 DNA sequence: TGCGCCAGCAGTGGCGACCCGGCCTACGAGCAGTACTTC.

The chain employs TRBV7-9 and TRBJ2-3, with D tentatively TRBD2 (6 bases). This CDR3 spans 15 amino acids. The germline V gene encodes CDR1 SEHNR and CDR2 FQNEAQ (reference sequence). V lost 6 bases and J 2 bases, leaving 15 bases between the germline ends. The CDR3 here is CASSRSGPTTDTQYF. DNA for the CDR3: TGTGCCAGCAGTCGTAGCGGACCGACCACAGATACGCAGTATTTT.

V and J are TRBV6-1 and TRBJ2-7, with a possible D match to TRBD1 (5 bases). The CDR3 loop spans 13 amino acids. Germline V gives CDR1 MNHNS, CDR2 SASEGT. The V gene lost 5 bases and the J gene lost 3 bases, with 11 bases spanning the gap. CDR3 in amino acids: CASSTFQGYEQYF. DNA of the CDR3: TGTGCCAGCAGTACATTCCAGGGCTACGAGCAGTACTTC.

A few counts support this clonotype. The V call is TRBV12-3 or TRBV12-4, the J call TRBJ2-6, with no clear D. Trimming cost V 10 bases and J 1 base, with 5 bases left between them. The CDR3 runs 12 residues. The CDR3 reads CAIVSGANVLTF. The CDR3 DNA sequence: TGTGCCATCGTATCTGGGGCCAACGTCCTGACTTTC.

The table lists this clonotype with a few counts. The chain links TRBV7-9 to TRBJ2-7, with 11 positions matching TRBD2. Trimming took 6 bases from V and 2 from J; bases not matched to a gene: 6. The CDR3 spans 15 residues. Looked up from germline, CDR1 is SEHNR and CDR2 is FQNEAQ (reference sequence). The DNA for the CDR3 is TGTGCCAGCAGAAGTGGGACTAGCGGAGCCTACGAGCAGTACTTC. Translation gives CASRSGTSGAYEQYF. The variable domain in full, with the rest retrieved from reference TRBV7-9 and TRBJ2-7, is DTGVSQNPRHKITKRGQNVTFRCDPISEHNRLYWYRQTLGQGPEFLTYFQNEAQLEKSRLLSDRFSAERPKGSFSTLEIQRTEQGDSAMYLCASRSGTSGAYEQYFGPGTRLTVT.